These T cell receptor beta chains were read from a single sample in a study of T cell responses to AZD1222 COVID-19 vaccine. The data were produced by immunoSEQ multiplex PCR, yet TCRdb's version contains in-frame clones alone and is incomplete. The data contain under 200,000 clones, more than 85% of them singletons. Specimen: peripheral blood, collected on day 0 of AZD1222 vaccination. The source is an adult in good health. CDR3s include the opening cysteine and the closing phenylalanine or tryptophan. D genes are given only for firm matches. The listing skips clone size in some rows; elsewhere it reads once, few, many or a size class.

v_gene	d_gene	len	abundance	j_gene	CDR3nt	CDR3aa
TRBV2	.	12	.	TRBJ1-6	TGTGCCAGCAGTGGGGTGGATTCACCCCTCCACTTT	CASSGVDSPLHF
TRBV6-1	TRBD1	15	.	TRBJ2-7	TGTGCCAGCAGTGAAGGGACAGGGAGCATCTACGAGCAGTACTTC	CASSEGTGSIYEQYF
TRBV5-4	.	13	.	TRBJ2-1	TGTGCCAGCAGCCCCGGTGGACGTCATGAGCAGTTCTTC	CASSPGGRHEQFF
TRBV19	.	15	.	TRBJ1-5	TGTGCCAGTAGTGTCTCAGGACAGATCAATCAGCCCCAGCATTTT	CASSVSGQINQPQHF
TRBV5-5	.	15	once	TRBJ1-6	TGTGCCAGCAATTATGCGGACGGAAATAATTCACCCCTCCACTTT	CASNYADGNNSPLHF
TRBV6-5	.	13	once	TRBJ1-2	TGTGCCAGCAGTCGGAGTAAGGACTATGGCTACACCTTC	CASSRSKDYGYTF
TRBV9	.	12	.	TRBJ2-3	TGTGCCAGCAGCGTAGATCATTCTACGCAGTATTTT	CASSVDHSTQYF
TRBV7-2	.	15	.	TRBJ1-1	TGTGCCAGCAGCTTAGGTATGGGGATGGGCACTGAAGCTTTCTTT	CASSLGMGMGTEAFF
TRBV4-1	TRBD2	16	.	TRBJ2-5	TGCGCCAGCAGCCCTACTAGCGGGGACCCCACCTGGACCCAGTACTTC	CASSPTSGDPTWTQYF
TRBV6-6	.	13	.	TRBJ1-2	TGTGCCAGCAGTTACCTTACAGATAACGGCTACACCTTC	CASSYLTDNGYTF
TRBV6-1	TRBD2	15	.	TRBJ2-3	TGTGCCAGCAGTGAAAGCCGGGACTACACAGATACGCAGTATTTT	CASSESRDYTDTQYF
TRBV10-2	.	16	.	TRBJ1-1	TGCGCCAGCAGTGAGTACTATTCCGGGACGAACCCTGAAGCTTTCTTT	CASSEYYSGTNPEAFF
TRBV4-1	.	13	.	TRBJ1-2	TGCGCCAGCAGCCAAGTGGGGGGGAATGGCTACACCTTC	CASSQVGGNGYTF
TRBV7-9	.	12	.	TRBJ1-1	TGTGCCAGCAGCTTAGCTAGGCCTGAAGCTTTCTTT	CASSLARPEAFF
TRBV11-2	TRBD1	16	.	TRBJ1-5	TGTGCCAGCAGCTCGGCGACAGGGGGGAACAATCAGCCCCAGCATTTT	CASSSATGGNNQPQHF
TRBV19	TRBD1	15	once	TRBJ1-6	TGTGCCAGTAGTAGCCGGGACAGGGATAATTCACCCCTCCACTTT	CASSSRDRDNSPLHF
TRBV29-1	TRBD1	14	.	TRBJ1-2	TGCAGCGTCGCCGGGACAGGGGAGTCCTATGGCTACACCTTC	CSVAGTGESYGYTF
TRBV7-9	TRBD1	13	.	TRBJ1-1	TGTGCCAGCCGCCCCGACAGGGACACTGAAGCTTTCTTT	CASRPDRDTEAFF
TRBV5-6	.	12	.	TRBJ1-3	TGTGCCAGCAGCTTGCAGGGAAACACCATATATTTT	CASSLQGNTIYF
TRBV29-1	.	14	.	TRBJ2-5	TGCAGCGCACTGGGTGGCGGACTTGGGGAGACCCAGTACTTC	CSALGGGLGETQYF
TRBV2	.	13	.	TRBJ2-4	TGTGCCAGCAGTGAGGGGAATTGGAACATTCAGTACTTC	CASSEGNWNIQYF
TRBV4-2	.	14	.	TRBJ1-1	TGTGCCAGCAGCCAAGGGACGGTGAACACTGAAGCTTTCTTT	CASSQGTVNTEAFF
TRBV11-3	.	16	.	TRBJ2-3	TGTGCCAGCAGCTTACATACGGGGGGCCTCACAGATACGCAGTATTTT	CASSLHTGGLTDTQYF
TRBV5-8	TRBD2	17	.	TRBJ2-1	TGTGCCAGCAGCGTCTATACTAGGAGCGGGAGACCGAATGAGCAGTTCTTC	CASSVYTRSGRPNEQFF
TRBV27	.	14	few	TRBJ1-3	TGTGCCAGCAGTTTTGCAGGGGCTGGAAACACCATATATTTT	CASSFAGAGNTIYF